The clone carrying this T cell receptor (beta chain) has just one count. The assay was immunoSEQ multiplex PCR, and TCRdb's table has in-frame clones only and misses some. In the table there are approximately 60,000 clones, about nine tenths of which are singletons. This entry is derived from a study of T cell changes during pregnancy in multiple sclerosis. The V end lost 3 bases, the J end lost 3 bases, and 9 bases lay between the germline ends. The CDR3 loop spans 14 amino acids. The germline gives CDR1 PRHDT, CDR2 FYEKMQ (reference sequence). The V call is TRBV13, the J call TRBJ2-1; possible D gene TRBD2, 6 bases. This TCR came from a female donor in good health, enrolled as a control in a pregnancy study. The sample here was peripheral blood, taken in the second trimester of pregnancy. The CDR3 DNA sequence: TGTGCCAGCAGCTTCGATAGCGGCTACAATGAGCAGTTCTTC. It translates to CASSFDSGYNEQFF. Supplemented by reference TRBV13 and TRBJ2-1, the full variable domain reads AAGVIQSPRHLIKEKRETATLKCYPIPRHDTVYWYQQGPGQDPQFLISFYEKMQSDKGSIPDRFSAQQFSDYHSELNMSSLELGDSALYFCASSFDSGYNEQFFGPGTRLTVL.